The clone carrying this TCR beta chain was seen a handful of times. Its antigen remains unknown. TCRdb re-derived calls from the 5' RACE reads in MiXCR, one entry per CDR3 protein. The sample includes 250,000 or so distinct CDR3 sequences, 15% to 20% of them seen just once. This specimen comes from a study of CD8 T cells in ankylosing spondylitis. Overall study findings and caveats: Several highly homologous variants made up a TCR beta motif that seemed to typify ankylosing spondylitis blood. Reportedly, matched ankylosing spondylitis synovial fluid was significantly enriched for disease-linked clones.

The V and J ends lost 0 bases and 5 bases respectively, with 5 bases between them. This CDR3 is 14 amino acids long. From germline, CDR1 is MNHEY and CDR2 SMNVEV (reference sequence). The chain combines TRBV27 with TRBJ1-6; D is unclear. The sequence was collected from a male donor with ankylosing spondylitis or in good health (not recorded which). Sample: blood, either unsorted or a sorted T cell fraction (not recorded which). For the CDR3, the DNA is TGTGCCAGCAGTTTATCAATCGATAATTCACCCCTCCACTTT. Residues: CASSLSIDNSPLHF.